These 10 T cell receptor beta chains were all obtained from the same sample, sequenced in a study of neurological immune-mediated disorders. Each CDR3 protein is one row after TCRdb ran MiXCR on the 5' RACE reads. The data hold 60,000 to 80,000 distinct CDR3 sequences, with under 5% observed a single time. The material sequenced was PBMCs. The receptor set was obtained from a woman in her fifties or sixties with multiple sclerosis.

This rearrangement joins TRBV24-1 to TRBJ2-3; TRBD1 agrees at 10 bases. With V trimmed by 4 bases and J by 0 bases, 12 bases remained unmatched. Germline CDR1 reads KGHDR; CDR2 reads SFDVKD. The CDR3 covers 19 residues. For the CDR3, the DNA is TGTGCCACCAGTGAATCACGGGACAGGGGTTTTTCTAGCACAGATACGCAGTATTTT. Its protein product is CATSESRDRGFSSTDTQYF.

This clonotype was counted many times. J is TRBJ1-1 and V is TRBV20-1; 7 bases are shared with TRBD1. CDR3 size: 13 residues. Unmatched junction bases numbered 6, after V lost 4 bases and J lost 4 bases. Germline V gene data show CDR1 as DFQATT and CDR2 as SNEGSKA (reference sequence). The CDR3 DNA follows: TGCAGTGCTAAACCGGCAGGGGGCACTGAAGCTTTCTTT. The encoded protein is CSAKPAGGTEAFF.

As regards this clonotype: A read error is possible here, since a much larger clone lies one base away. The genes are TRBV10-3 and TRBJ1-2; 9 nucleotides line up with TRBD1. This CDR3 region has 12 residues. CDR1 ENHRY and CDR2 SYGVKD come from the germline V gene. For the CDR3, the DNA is TGTGCCACCAGTGAGGGGACAGGGAGCTACACCTTC. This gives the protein CATSEGTGSYTF.

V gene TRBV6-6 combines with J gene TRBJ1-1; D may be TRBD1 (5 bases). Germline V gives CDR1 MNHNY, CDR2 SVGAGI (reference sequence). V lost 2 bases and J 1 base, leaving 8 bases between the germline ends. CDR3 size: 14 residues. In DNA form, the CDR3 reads TGTGCCAGCAGTTACGGAGGACAGAACACTGAAGCTTTCTTT. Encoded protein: CASSYGGQNTEAFF.

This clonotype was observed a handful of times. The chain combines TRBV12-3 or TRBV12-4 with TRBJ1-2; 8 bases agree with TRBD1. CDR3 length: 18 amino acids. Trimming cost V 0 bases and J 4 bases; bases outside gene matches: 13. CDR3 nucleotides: TGTGCCAGCAGTTTAGCGGGTGGAGCAGGGGGCGCAACCTATGGCTACACCTTC. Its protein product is CASSLAGGAGGATYGYTF.

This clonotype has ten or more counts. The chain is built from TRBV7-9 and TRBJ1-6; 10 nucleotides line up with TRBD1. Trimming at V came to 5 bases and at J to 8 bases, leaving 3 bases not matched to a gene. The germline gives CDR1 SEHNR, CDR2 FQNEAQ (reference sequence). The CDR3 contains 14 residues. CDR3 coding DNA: TGTGCCAGCAGCGGGGACAGGGGACATTCACCCCTCCACTTT. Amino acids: CASSGDRGHSPLHF. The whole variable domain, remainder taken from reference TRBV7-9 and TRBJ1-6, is DTGVSQNPRHKITKRGQNVTFRCDPISEHNRLYWYRQTLGQGPEFLTYFQNEAQLEKSRLLSDRFSAERPKGSFSTLEIQRTEQGDSAMYLCASSGDRGHSPLHFGNGTRLTVT.

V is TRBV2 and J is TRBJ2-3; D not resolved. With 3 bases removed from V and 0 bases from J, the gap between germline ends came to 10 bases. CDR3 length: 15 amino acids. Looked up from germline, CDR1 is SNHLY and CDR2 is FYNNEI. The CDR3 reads CASSEDRLSTDTQYF. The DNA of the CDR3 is TGTGCCAGCAGTGAGGACCGCCTTAGCACAGATACGCAGTATTTT.

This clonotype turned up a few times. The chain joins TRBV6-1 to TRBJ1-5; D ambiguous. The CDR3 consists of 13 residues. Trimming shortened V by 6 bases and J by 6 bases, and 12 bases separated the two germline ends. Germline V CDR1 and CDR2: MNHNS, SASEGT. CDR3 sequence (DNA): TGTGCCAGCAGCGGTGGGGTGACTCAGCCCCAGCATTTT. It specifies CASSGGVTQPQHF.

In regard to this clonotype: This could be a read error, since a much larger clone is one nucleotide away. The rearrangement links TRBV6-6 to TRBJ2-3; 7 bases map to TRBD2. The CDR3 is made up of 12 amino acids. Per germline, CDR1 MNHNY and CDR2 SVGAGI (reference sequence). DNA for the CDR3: TGTGCCAGCACCCTTGGGAGGGATATGCAGTATTTT. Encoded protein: CASTLGRDMQYF.

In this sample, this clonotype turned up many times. The CDR3 is CASRSGGYIGETQYF. In DNA, the CDR3 is TGCGCCAGCCGTAGCGGGGGATATATCGGGGAGACCCAGTACTTC. The rearrangement joins TRBV5-1 to TRBJ2-5; 9 bases match TRBD2. The CDR3 is 15 amino acids. V was pared by 7 bases and J by 5 bases, with 12 bases of the junction left unmatched. Germline CDR1 reads SGHRS; CDR2 reads YFSETQ.